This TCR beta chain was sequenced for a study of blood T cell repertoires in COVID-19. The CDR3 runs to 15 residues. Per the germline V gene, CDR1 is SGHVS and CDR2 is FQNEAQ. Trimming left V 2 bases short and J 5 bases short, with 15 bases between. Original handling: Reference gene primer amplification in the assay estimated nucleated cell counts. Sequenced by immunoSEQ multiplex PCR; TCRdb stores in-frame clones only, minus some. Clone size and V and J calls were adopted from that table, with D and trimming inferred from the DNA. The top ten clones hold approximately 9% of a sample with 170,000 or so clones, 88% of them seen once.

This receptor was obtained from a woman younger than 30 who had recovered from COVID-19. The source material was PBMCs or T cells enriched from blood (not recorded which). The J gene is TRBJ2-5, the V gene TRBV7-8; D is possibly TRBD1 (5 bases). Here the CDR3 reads CASSLMGQGLETQYF. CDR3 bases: TGTGCCAGCAGCTTAATGGGCCAGGGTCTGGAGACCCAGTACTTC.